This T cell receptor beta chain was captured by sequencing in a study of persistence of HIV-infected CD4 T cells. Overlapping HIV-1 Gag 15-mer peptides at approximately 0.91 ug per peptide per mL were used. CD40L/CD69 double-negative CD45RO-high memory CD4+ T cells were collected. The immunoSEQ assay was version 4, run in survey mode. Data came from immunoSEQ multiplex PCR; TCRdb stores just in-frame clones and leaves some out. The sample contains tens of thousands of clones, 65% to 75% of which appear only once. V was trimmed by 2 bases and J by 1 base, leaving 12 bases between them. Germline V gene data show CDR1 as SEHNR and CDR2 as FQNEAQ (reference sequence). This CDR3 is 16 amino acids long. In regard to this clone: The antigen is unknown.

The rearrangement uses TRBV7-9 and TRBJ1-3; D uncertain. The receptor's source is an adult man with HIV who was CMV-seropositive. The sequenced sample was CD4+ T cells sorted from PBMCs after roughly 18-hour stimulation, obtained from a patient who received antiretroviral therapy. This CDR3 reads CASSLLNGDSGNTIYF. The CDR3 DNA reads as TGTGCCAGCAGCTTATTGAATGGAGATTCTGGAAACACCATATATTTT.